This entry lists 7 T cell receptor beta chains sequenced from one sample in a study of PD-L1 blockade in urothelial cancer. Repertoires were generated with immunoSEQ multiplex PCR, while TCRdb's copy carries only in-frame clones and drops some. The sample records about 110,000 clones, about 85% being singletons. The sequenced sample was PBMCs, obtained around atezolizumab (anti-PD-L1) treatment. The receptors shown here come from a man aged 50-60 years with urothelial cancer.

The chain carries TRBV18 and TRBJ2-3, with D hard to call. Trimming cost V 2 bases and J 4 bases, with 10 bases left between them. This CDR3 contains 14 residues. CDR1 is KGHSH, CDR2 LQKENI, per germline. This chain's CDR3 is CASSPIQSADTQYF. The CDR3 bases are TGTGCCAGCTCACCAATCCAGTCCGCAGATACGCAGTATTTT.

V is TRBV5-1 and J is TRBJ2-2; D uncertain. The CDR3 sequence is 15 residues long. V was shortened by 0 bases and J by 3 bases, with 9 bases between the two germline ends. Germline CDR1 reads SGHRS; CDR2 reads YFSETQ. CDR3 sequence: CASSLGDSHTGELFF. The CDR3 bases are TGCGCCAGCAGCTTGGGCGACTCCCACACCGGGGAGCTGTTTTTT.

A few counts support this clone. The chain recombines TRBV2 with TRBJ2-7; TRBD2 aligns across 7 bases. From germline, CDR1 is SNHLY and CDR2 FYNNEI. The CDR3 has 13 residues. Trimming cost V 8 bases and J 7 bases; bases outside gene matches: 11. Here the CDR3 DNA reads TGTGCCAGCGGGGGAGCGGGAATGGGGGAGCAGTACTTC. Protein: CASGGAGMGEQYF.

The CDR3 reads CASSHAPGLAGGGRDTQYF. The CDR3 nucleotides read TGCGCCAGCAGCCACGCACCGGGACTAGCGGGAGGGGGGCGTGATACGCAGTATTTT. This chain links TRBV4-1 with TRBJ2-3, with 16 nucleotides matching TRBD2. The junction had 12 bases not matched to a gene; V was cut back by 3 bases and J by 6 bases. Germline V CDR1 and CDR2: MGHRA, YSYEKL. This CDR3 is built from 19 residues.

The chain couples TRBV2 to TRBJ1-2, with unresolved D. Deletions cut 3 bases from V and 4 bases from J, with 6 bases between. CDR1 SNHLY and CDR2 FYNNEI come from the germline V gene. This CDR3 is 12 amino acids long. The CDR3 loop is CASSEALYGYTF. For the CDR3, the DNA is TGTGCCAGCAGTGAGGCCCTCTATGGCTACACCTTC.

This clone has a single count. The chain couples TRBV6-1 to TRBJ1-5, with 7 bases fitting TRBD1. Germline CDR1 and CDR2: MNHNS and SASEGT. The CDR3 covers 16 residues. The V segment lost 0 bases and the J segment 6 bases; nucleotides outside the gene matches: 8. The CDR3: CASSEAQTGLGQPQHF. As DNA, the CDR3 is TGTGCCAGCAGTGAAGCGCAGACAGGGTTGGGTCAGCCCCAGCATTTT.

The CDR3 DNA is TGTGCCAGCAGCCCCGACAGCCGCTACGAGCAGTACTTC. Residues: CASSPDSRYEQYF. The V gene is TRBV7-9, the J gene TRBJ2-7; maybe TRBD1 (5 bases). The ends were cut back, 5 bases at V and 3 bases at J, with 11 bases in the middle. This CDR3 has 13 amino acids. Per germline, CDR1 SEHNR and CDR2 FQNEAQ (reference sequence). Together with reference TRBV7-9 and TRBJ2-7, the CDR3 gives the full variable domain: DTGVSQNPRHKITKRGQNVTFRCDPISEHNRLYWYRQTLGQGPEFLTYFQNEAQLEKSRLLSDRFSAERPKGSFSTLEIQRTEQGDSAMYLCASSPDSRYEQYFGPGTRLTVT.